The rows below give T cell receptor beta chains drawn from one sample of a study of blood T cell repertoires in COVID-19. Clones were read by immunoSEQ multiplex PCR, and TCRdb kept only the in-frame ones, dropping some. The table has around 250,000 clones, 91% seen once. The sequencing input was PBMCs or T cells enriched from blood (not recorded which). The origin of the receptors is a human donor in a cohort exposed to, infected with or recovered from COVID-19 (not recorded which). The donor label of this sample is uncertain. Each CDR3 is given with its conserved first and last residue. Each record gives: D gene, V gene, J gene, clone size, CDR3 protein, CDR3 DNA. D genes are given only for firm matches. Some rows have no size entry. The others give once, few or many, or a class for an expanded clone.

>TRBD1|TRBV29-1|TRBJ2-7|-
CSVGQGSPEQYF
TGCAGCGTTGGACAGGGTTCTCCCGAGCAGTACTTC
>TRBD2|TRBV5-4|TRBJ2-3|-
CASSSRASGERTDTQYF
TGTGCCAGCAGTTCTAGGGCTAGCGGGGAGAGGACAGATACGCAGTATTTT
>-|TRBV30|TRBJ1-3|-
CAWTGISGNTIYF
TGTGCCTGGACAGGGATCTCTGGAAACACCATATATTTT
>TRBD2|TRBV19|TRBJ2-7|-
CASNGGRGTYEQYF
TGTGCCAGTAACGGGGGGAGGGGAACCTACGAGCAGTACTTC
>TRBD1|TRBV2|TRBJ2-5|-
CASSLTGTGTAPVQETQYF
TGTGCCAGCAGTTTGACCGGGACAGGGACGGCCCCGGTTCAAGAGACCCAGTACTTC
>-|TRBV5-1|TRBJ1-4|-
CASSLETGRNEKLFF
TGCGCCAGCAGCTTGGAGACAGGAAGAAATGAAAAACTGTTTTTT
>TRBD2|TRBV7-2|TRBJ2-3|-
CASSLALSGGPHTQYF
TGTGCCAGCAGCTTAGCGCTGTCGGGGGGGCCACATACGCAGTATTTT
>-|TRBV2|TRBJ2-2|once
CASSGDRSRAGELFF
TGTGCCAGCAGTGGAGACAGGTCTCGTGCCGGGGAGCTGTTTTTT
>-|TRBV7-8|TRBJ2-5|-
CASSLELPQETQYF
TGTGCCAGCAGCTTAGAACTACCCCAAGAGACCCAGTACTTC
>-|TRBV12-3/TRBV12-4|TRBJ1-2|once
CASTPAGLQGYTF
TGTGCCAGCACCCCGGCTGGGCTGCAGGGCTACACCTTC
>TRBD1|TRBV19|TRBJ2-3|-
CASRPGQGSTDTQYF
TGTGCCAGTAGACCTGGACAGGGAAGCACAGATACGCAGTATTTT